The source of this T cell receptor beta chain is a study of CD8+ T cells in alopecia areata. TCR sequencing used cDNA made by reverse transcription of extracted RNA. Produced via immunoSEQ multiplex PCR; TCRdb's table is partial and in-frame only. The table lists about 98,000 clones, 40% to 55% of them singletons, with approximately 0.79% in the top ten. Germline loops: CDR1 SQVTM, CDR2 ANQGSEA. V was pared by 5 bases and J by 4 bases, with 1 base of the junction left unmatched. The CDR3 covers 13 residues. This clone has more than one count but fewer than ten. This chain links TRBV29-1 with TRBJ2-1; TRBD2 matches 11 bases. The sequenced material came from CD4+ T cells sorted from blood. The clonotype comes from a human donor with alopecia areata. In DNA form, the CDR3 reads TGCAGCGTTTGGACTAGCGGGTACAATGAGCAGTTCTTC. Its protein product is CSVWTSGYNEQFF.